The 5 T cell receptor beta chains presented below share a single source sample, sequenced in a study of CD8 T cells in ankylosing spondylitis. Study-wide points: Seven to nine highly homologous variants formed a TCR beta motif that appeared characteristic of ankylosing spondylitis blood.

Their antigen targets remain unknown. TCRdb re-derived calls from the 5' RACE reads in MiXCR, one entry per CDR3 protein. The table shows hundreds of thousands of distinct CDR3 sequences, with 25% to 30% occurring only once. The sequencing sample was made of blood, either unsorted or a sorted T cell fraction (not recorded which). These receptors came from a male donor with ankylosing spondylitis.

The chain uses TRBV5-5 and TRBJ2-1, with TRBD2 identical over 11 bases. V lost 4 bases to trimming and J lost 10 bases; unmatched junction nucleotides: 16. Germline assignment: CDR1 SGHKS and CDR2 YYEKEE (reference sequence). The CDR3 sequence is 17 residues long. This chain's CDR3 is CASSVAGTSGPQGEQFF. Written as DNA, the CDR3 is TGTGCCAGCAGCGTCGCCGGGACTAGCGGCCCCCAAGGGGAGCAGTTCTTC.

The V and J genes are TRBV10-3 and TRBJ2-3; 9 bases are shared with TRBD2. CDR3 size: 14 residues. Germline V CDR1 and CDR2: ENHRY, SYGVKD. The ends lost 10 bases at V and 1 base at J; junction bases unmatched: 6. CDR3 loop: CANSAGGGTDTQYF. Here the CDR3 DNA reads TGTGCCAACTCAGCGGGAGGAGGCACAGATACGCAGTATTTT.

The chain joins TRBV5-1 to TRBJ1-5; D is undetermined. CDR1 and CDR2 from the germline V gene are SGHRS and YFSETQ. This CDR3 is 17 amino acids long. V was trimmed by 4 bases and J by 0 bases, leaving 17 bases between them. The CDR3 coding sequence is TGCGCCAGCAGCCCGTACGCCCGGACCTATAGCAATCAGCCCCAGCATTTT. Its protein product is CASSPYARTYSNQPQHF.

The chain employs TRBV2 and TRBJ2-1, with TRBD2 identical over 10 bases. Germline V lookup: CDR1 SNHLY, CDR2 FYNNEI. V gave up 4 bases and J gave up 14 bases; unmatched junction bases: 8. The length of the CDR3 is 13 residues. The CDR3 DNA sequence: TGTGCCAGCAGTGGGACTAGCGGTTATTTCGAGTTCTTC. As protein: CASSGTSGYFEFF.

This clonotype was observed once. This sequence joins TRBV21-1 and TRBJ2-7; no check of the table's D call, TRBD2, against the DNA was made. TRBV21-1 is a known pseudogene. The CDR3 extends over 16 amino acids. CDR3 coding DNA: TGTGCCAGCAGCAAACCGGGGTCCAAAGGAGGTTACGAGCAGTACTTC. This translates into CASSKPGSKGGYEQYF.